Sequencing of this T cell receptor beta chain was carried out in a study of Ad26.COV2.S vaccination and SARS-CoV-2 variants (dated by TCRdb to the early 2020s). Regarding the complete study: Donors in the vaccine arm were drawn from COV1001, a multicentre, randomized, double-blind, placebo-controlled phase I-IIa trial testing Ad26.COV2.S in healthy adults. Dosing of Ad26.COV2.S was intramuscular, at either 5x10^10 or 1x10^11 viral particles, delivered as one shot or as two shots spaced 56 days apart. TCRbeta repertoire sequencing served as the tool for gauging how specific and how broad the SARS-CoV-2-reactive T cell receptors were following Ad26.COV2.S vaccination. The TCR-sequenced set comprised about 32 samples: approximately 20 Ad26.COV2.S vaccine recipients, 5 placebo recipients and 8 SARS-CoV-2 convalescent individuals. Participants in the trial were split at random into five groups of five each, receiving low-dose or high-dose Ad26.COV2.S once or twice, or else placebo on both occasions. Blinding of investigators to trial group allocation was maintained during experiments and outcome assessment. Study-wide findings and limitations: After vaccination, spike-specific CD8+ and CD4+ T cell responses were reported to show substantial breadth. According to the authors, total T cell responses may have been underestimated by the TCR breadth and depth analyses. Higher spike-specific TCR breadth was observed in Ad26.COV2.S recipients than in placebo recipients (P = 0.0014). The study was not powered to compare responses between vaccine doses or regimens. Non-spike TCR breadth was comparable between vaccine and placebo recipients, consistent with the vaccine containing only spike.

Concerning this clone: Its antigen specificity is not known. Base qualities are missing; no much larger clone stands one base away.

The immunoSEQ Assay was used to sequence TCRbeta CDR3 regions. After extraction, genomic DNA underwent amplification by bias-controlled multiplex PCR, followed by high-throughput sequencing. The authors' pipeline ran thus. To quantify the absolute abundance of every unique TCRbeta CDR3 region, sequences were collapsed and filtered. T cell fraction was estimated by normalizing TCRbeta template counts to usable DNA, which was measured by amplifying reference genes present in all nucleated cells. Repertoire TCRs were annotated as SARS-CoV-2-specific when V gene, CDR3 amino acid sequence and J gene were exactly matched to a known reactive TCR set. The reference SARS-CoV-2 TCR set came from MIRA and was filtered for enrichment in COVID-19-positive ImmuneCODE repertoires, removing public or cross-reactive TCRs. Using the MIRA antigens, annotated TCRs were further analysed by specific ORF or by position within an ORF. Depth was the summed frequency of annotated unique rearrangements, while breadth was defined as annotated unique rearrangements over total unique productive rearrangements. Two-sided Wilcoxon rank-sum tests were applied when comparing TCR breadth between groups. What TCRdb holds here is the immuneACCESS table cut down to in-frame rearrangements. Part of the clones is not present; checked against another copy, under half of the missing clones reflect an unresolved V gene, and the others are unexplained. The V and J calls and clone size were taken over from that table, and D and trimming were inferred from the DNA. For this sample the table gives about 350,000 clones, of which approximately 85% were detected only once. Approximately 3.5% of the sample is in the top ten clones.

CDR1 and CDR2 are drawn from the germline V gene: SGHRS, YFSETQ. Trimming leaves V shorter by 6 bases and J shorter by 1 base, with the junction holding 10 bases beyond the gene matches. The CDR3 has 16 amino acids, counting the end cysteine and phenylalanine. This entry keeps only the CDR3 DNA: 48 bases, framed from base 1. This specimen's treatment or condition label, interpreted: about 20 received Ad26.COV2.S at low or high dose, single or two shots; roughly five received placebo; per-sample allocation not given. For vaccine and placebo recipients, repertoires were sequenced using samples collected on day 63 after the first injection. Between 29 July and 7 August 2020, Cohort 1b enrolled about 27 adults aged 18-55 years at one site in Boston, USA. Ad26.COV2.S was a replication-incompetent adenovirus type 26 vector that expressed a prefusion-stabilized SARS-CoV-2 spike protein derived from the original Wuhan strain.

The clonotype was recovered from a person between 18 and 59 years old who received the Ad26.COV2.S COVID-19 vaccine or a placebo. The starting material was peripheral blood, obtained in a trial of Ad26.COV2.S vaccine versus placebo. This chain joins TRBV5-1 to TRBJ2-3; TRBD2 fits 8 bases in the junction. The DNA is as follows: TGCGCCAGCACCCGGGAGGGGGGGCGCGGCACAGATACGCAGTATTTT. The resulting protein is CASTREGGRGTDTQYF.